The clone carrying this T cell receptor (beta chain) was seen a few times. Germline V gene sequence: CDR1 MNHNS, CDR2 SASEGT. V was trimmed by 6 bases and J by 7 bases, leaving 15 bases between them. The CDR3 sequence is 13 residues long. The data are from a study of radiotherapy plus CTLA-4 blockade in lung cancer. For the study at large: Disease control was achieved by 31% of patients, and objective responses by about 19%.

Receiving focal radiation plus CTLA-4 blockade with ipilimumab were patients who had chemo-refractory metastatic non-small-cell lung cancer. Clones were read by immunoSEQ multiplex PCR, and TCRdb kept only the in-frame ones, dropping some. Of roughly 30,000 clones listed, 70% to 80% are singletons. The TCR was taken from a human donor with non-small cell lung cancer who had stable disease on radiotherapy plus ipilimumab. Sequences were derived from peripheral blood, sampled from a patient treated with radiotherapy plus ipilimumab. This chain uses TRBV6-1 with TRBJ1-1, with D tentatively TRBD1 (5 bases). In nucleotides, the CDR3 is TGTGCCAGCAGGCCGACAGTGTGGAGTGAAGCTTTCTTT. This gives the protein CASRPTVWSEAFF.